The text below deals with one T cell receptor beta chain. Its antigen remains unknown. TCRdb re-called the 5' RACE reads through MiXCR, storing one row per CDR3 protein. Of approximately 35,000 distinct CDR3 sequences listed, approximately 9.9% are singletons. Germline V gene sequence: CDR1 SQVTM, CDR2 ANQGSEA. The CDR3 runs 13 residues. The V end lost 3 bases, the J end lost 3 bases, and 8 bases lay between the germline ends. This entry comes from a study of CD8 T cells in ankylosing spondylitis. Broader study findings: Several highly homologous variants formed a TCR beta motif that appeared characteristic of ankylosing spondylitis blood.

V gene TRBV29-1 combines with J gene TRBJ1-4, with D unresolved. The sequenced material came from synovial fluid, either unsorted or a sorted T cell fraction (not recorded which). The TCR was taken from a male donor with ankylosing spondylitis. CDR3 sequence: CSVDVGSNEKLFF. CDR3 sequence (DNA): TGCAGCGTTGATGTGGGTTCTAATGAAAAACTGTTTTTT. Combining the CDR3 with reference TRBV29-1 and TRBJ1-4 gives the whole variable domain SAVISQKPSRDICQRGTSLTIQCQVDSQVTMMFWYRQQPGQSLTLIATANQGSEATYESGFVIDKFPISRPNLTFSTLTVSNMSPEDSSIYLCSVDVGSNEKLFFGSGTQLSVL.